This passage covers 16 T cell receptor beta chains from one sample sequenced in a study of T-cell memory formation after mild COVID-19. TCRdb redid the calling of the 5' RACE reads with MiXCR, one entry per CDR3 protein. The sample carries 400,000 to 550,000 distinct CDR3 sequences, 20% to 25% recorded once. The sequencing input was PBMCs or a T cell subset sorted from them (not recorded which). Receptor source: an adult woman who had mild COVID-19 (a few samples of this study predate the infection). Cell type and time point are not known.

This clonotype was seen repeatedly, ten times or more. Sequence at one end of the junction differs from germline and may be a read error. The chain joins TRBV7-9 to TRBJ1-2; TRBD1 might be the D (5 bases). The CDR3 extends over 13 amino acids. The germline V gene has CDR1 SEHNR and CDR2 FQNEAQ (reference sequence). DNA of the CDR3: TGTGCCAGCAGTTTAGCAGGGAACTATGGCTACACCTTC. Its translation is CASSLAGNYGYTF.

This chain connects TRBV20-1 to TRBJ1-6; 7 nucleotides match TRBD1. The germline CDR1 and CDR2 sequences are DFQATT and SNEGSKA (reference sequence). J lost 6 bases, V lost 2 bases, and 4 bases had no gene match. The CDR3 has 14 amino acids. CDR3 region: CSARLTGTNSPLHF. The CDR3 coding sequence is TGCAGTGCTAGACTGACAGGGACTAATTCACCCCTCCACTTT.

The rearrangement joins TRBV19 to TRBJ1-2; 7 bases map to TRBD1. The V gene's germline CDR1 is LNHDA and CDR2 SQIVND (reference sequence). Germline trimming cut 5 bases from V and 3 bases from J; bases unmatched to any gene: 6. The CDR3 has 14 residues. CDR3 DNA: TGTGCCAGTAGTCTTCGACAGGGAGACTATGGCTACACCTTC. This encodes CASSLRQGDYGYTF.

The genes are TRBV12-3 or TRBV12-4 and TRBJ2-3; D gene uncertain. This CDR3 is 12 amino acids long. Trimming removed 6 bases at V and 8 bases at J, with 12 bases between. The CDR3 DNA follows: TGTGCCAGCAGCCAAACTGGTGCTACGCAGTATTTT. Amino acid sequence: CASSQTGATQYF.

The chain combines TRBV7-2 with TRBJ2-3, with D perhaps TRBD1 (6 bases). This CDR3 is built from 16 residues. The V end was cut by 0 bases, the J end by 4 bases, with 14 bases between. Germline CDR1 and CDR2: SGHTA and FQGNSA. The CDR3 is CASSLAAVGGPDTQYF. CDR3 nucleotide sequence: TGTGCCAGCAGCTTAGCCGCCGTAGGGGGTCCAGATACGCAGTATTTT.

This clonotype appeared a few times. The gene calls are TRBV27 and TRBJ2-3; the D is unclear. Trimming pared 5 bases from V and 1 base from J, leaving 13 bases between. Per the germline V gene, CDR1 is MNHEY and CDR2 is SMNVEV (reference sequence). The length of the CDR3 is 15 residues. In nucleotides, the CDR3 is TGTGCCAGCAGTGCGCTTAAGTCTGGCACAGATACGCAGTATTTT. Protein product: CASSALKSGTDTQYF.

V is TRBV7-9 and J is TRBJ2-2; either TRBD1 or TRBD2 may fit D (5 bases each). The CDR3 is 15 residues long. V gave up 1 base and J gave up 4 bases, with 10 bases separating them. Germline lookup yields CDR1 SEHNR and CDR2 FQNEAQ (reference sequence). The CDR3, as DNA: TGTGCCAGCAGCTTAGATGGGACGAGCACCGGGGAGCTGTTTTTT. Protein product: CASSLDGTSTGELFF.

The rearrangement joins TRBV7-6 to TRBJ2-1; D could derive from TRBD1 or TRBD2 (5 bases each). This CDR3 region has 17 residues. V was trimmed by 1 base and J by 0 bases, leaving 13 bases between them. Germline V lookup: CDR1 SGHVS, CDR2 FNYEAQ. In DNA, the CDR3 is TGTGCCAGCAGCTTAGTTTGGGGGATCGACTCCTACAATGAGCAGTTCTTC. Translation: CASSLVWGIDSYNEQFF.

The J gene is TRBJ1-4, the V gene TRBV7-2; D possibly corresponds to TRBD1 (6 bases). CDR1 SGHTA and CDR2 FQGNSA come from the germline V gene. Trimming pared 5 bases from V and 0 bases from J, leaving 10 bases between. The CDR3 totals 15 residues. In DNA, the CDR3 is TGTGCCAGCAGCCCCAGGGGTCCAACTAATGAAAAACTGTTTTTT. Amino acids: CASSPRGPTNEKLFF.

This clonotype was observed a handful of times. The chain links TRBV12-3 or TRBV12-4 to TRBJ1-6; D perhaps matches TRBD1 (5 bases). The CDR3 is 12 residues long. V dropped 2 bases and J dropped 17 bases, with 13 bases sitting between them. This chain's CDR3 is CASSLSGGGVHF. The CDR3 DNA reads as TGTGCCAGCAGTTTATCTGGCGGGGGAGTCCACTTT.

The V gene is TRBV6-5, the J gene TRBJ1-3; TRBD1 is a possible D gene (6 bases). CDR3 length: 13 residues. Germline V lookup: CDR1 MNHEY, CDR2 SVGAGI. V lost 2 bases to trimming and J lost 7 bases, with 9 bases between them. The CDR3 DNA reads as TGTGCCAGCAGTTACGGGGGACACAACACCATATATTTT. Translated, it gives CASSYGGHNTIYF.

This sequence joins TRBV9 and TRBJ2-3; perhaps TRBD1 as D (6 bases). The CDR3 consists of 15 residues. V lost 0 bases, J lost 2 bases, and 10 bases lay in between. CDR1 and CDR2 (germline): SGDLS, YYNGEE. CDR3 region: CASSVGGHTTDTQYF. CDR3 in DNA: TGTGCCAGCAGCGTAGGGGGACACACCACAGATACGCAGTATTTT.

DNA for the CDR3: TGTGCCAGCTCACTCATGACAGGGAACTATGGCTACACCTTC. Encoded protein: CASSLMTGNYGYTF. The chain recombines TRBV18 with TRBJ1-2; TRBD1 agrees at 7 bases. CDR1 and CDR2 from the germline V gene are KGHSH and LQKENI. Germline trimming cut 4 bases from V and 2 bases from J; bases unmatched to any gene: 4. This CDR3 spans 14 amino acids.

The V call is TRBV7-9, the J call TRBJ2-5, with no clear D. The germline V gene encodes CDR1 SEHNR and CDR2 FQNEAQ (reference sequence). The CDR3 has 17 amino acids. Trimming cost V 3 bases and J 4 bases, with 21 bases left between them. The CDR3 region has the DNA TGTGCCAGCAGCTTTTCGGTGGAAGAGTGGTCTAGAGAGACCCAGTACTTC. It is translated as CASSFSVEEWSRETQYF.

This clonotype has more than one count but fewer than ten. The chain combines TRBV27 with TRBJ2-7; possibly TRBD1 for D (6 bases). Germline CDR1 and CDR2: MNHEY and SMNVEV (reference sequence). The ends were cut back, 5 bases at V and 4 bases at J, with 15 bases in the middle. This CDR3 spans 14 amino acids. The CDR3 bases are TGTGCCAGCAGTCTGACCGGGACACCATACGAGCAGTACTTC. Amino acid sequence: CASSLTGTPYEQYF.

V is TRBV30 and J is TRBJ1-4, with TRBD1 identical over 7 bases. The CDR3 runs to 16 residues. CDR1 is GTSNPN and CDR2 is SVGIG in the germline V gene (reference sequence). V dropped 2 bases and J dropped 0; count of bases not matched to a gene: 6. The CDR3 region is CAWSTDRVATNEKLFF. In DNA form, the CDR3 reads TGTGCCTGGAGTACCGACAGGGTTGCAACTAATGAAAAACTGTTTTTT.